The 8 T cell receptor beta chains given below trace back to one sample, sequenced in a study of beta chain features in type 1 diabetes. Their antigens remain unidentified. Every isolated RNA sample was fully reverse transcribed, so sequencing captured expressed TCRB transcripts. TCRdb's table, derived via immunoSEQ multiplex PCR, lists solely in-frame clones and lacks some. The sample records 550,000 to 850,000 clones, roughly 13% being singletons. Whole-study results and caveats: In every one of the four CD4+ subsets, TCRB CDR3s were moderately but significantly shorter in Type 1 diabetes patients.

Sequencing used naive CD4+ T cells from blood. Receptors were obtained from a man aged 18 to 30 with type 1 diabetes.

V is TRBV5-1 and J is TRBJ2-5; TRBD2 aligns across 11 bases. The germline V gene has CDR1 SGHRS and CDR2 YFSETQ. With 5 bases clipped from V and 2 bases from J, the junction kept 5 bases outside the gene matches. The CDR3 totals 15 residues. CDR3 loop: CASSPSGGPQETQYF. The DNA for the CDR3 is TGCGCCAGCAGTCCTAGCGGGGGGCCACAAGAGACCCAGTACTTC.

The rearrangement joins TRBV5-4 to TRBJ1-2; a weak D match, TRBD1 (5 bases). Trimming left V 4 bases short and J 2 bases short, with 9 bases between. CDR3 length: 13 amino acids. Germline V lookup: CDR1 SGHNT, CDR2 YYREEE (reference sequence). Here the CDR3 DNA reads TGTGCCAGCAGCCCCGGGGGAAACTATGGCTACACCTTC. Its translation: CASSPGGNYGYTF.

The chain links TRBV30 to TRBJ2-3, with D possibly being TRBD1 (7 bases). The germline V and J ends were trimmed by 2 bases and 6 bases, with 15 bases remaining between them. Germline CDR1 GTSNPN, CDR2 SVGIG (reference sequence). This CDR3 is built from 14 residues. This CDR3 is CAWSLGGGGDTQYF. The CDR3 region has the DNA TGTGCCTGGAGTTTAGGAGGGGGCGGGGATACGCAGTATTTT.

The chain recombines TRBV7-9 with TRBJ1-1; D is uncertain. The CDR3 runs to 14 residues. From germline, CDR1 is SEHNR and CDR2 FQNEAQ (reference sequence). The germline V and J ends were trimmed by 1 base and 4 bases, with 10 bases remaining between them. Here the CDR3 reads CASSLEEAATEAFF. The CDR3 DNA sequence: TGTGCCAGCAGCTTAGAAGAGGCAGCCACTGAAGCTTTCTTT.

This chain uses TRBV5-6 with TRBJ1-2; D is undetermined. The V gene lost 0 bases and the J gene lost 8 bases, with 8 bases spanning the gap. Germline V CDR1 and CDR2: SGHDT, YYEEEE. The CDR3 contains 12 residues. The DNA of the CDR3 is TGTGCCAGCAGCTTGGCCCCCAAGGGCTACACCTTC. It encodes CASSLAPKGYTF.

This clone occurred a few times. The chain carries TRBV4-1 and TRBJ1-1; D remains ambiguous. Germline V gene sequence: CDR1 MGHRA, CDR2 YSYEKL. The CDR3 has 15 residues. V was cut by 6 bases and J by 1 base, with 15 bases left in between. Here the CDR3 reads CASSRLGGPNTEAFF. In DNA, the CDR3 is TGCGCCAGCAGTAGACTTGGCGGACCGAACACTGAAGCTTTCTTT.

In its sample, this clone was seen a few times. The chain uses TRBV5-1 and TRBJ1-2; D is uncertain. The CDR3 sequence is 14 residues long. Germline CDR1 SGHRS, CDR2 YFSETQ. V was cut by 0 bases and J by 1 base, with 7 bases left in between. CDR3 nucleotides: TGCGCCAGCAGCTTGGAGCCAGTTAACTATGGCTACACCTTC. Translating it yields CASSLEPVNYGYTF.

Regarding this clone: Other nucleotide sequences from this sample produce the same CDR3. The CDR3 DNA follows: TGTGCCAGCAGCCCACCGGGACTAGTTTACAATGAGCAGTTCTTC. Translation: CASSPPGLVYNEQFF. This chain connects TRBV7-8 to TRBJ2-1; 8 bases match TRBD2. Germline-derived CDR1 and CDR2 are SGHVS and FQNEAQ. Germline trimming cut 5 bases from V and 4 bases from J; bases unmatched to any gene: 7. The CDR3 contains 15 residues.